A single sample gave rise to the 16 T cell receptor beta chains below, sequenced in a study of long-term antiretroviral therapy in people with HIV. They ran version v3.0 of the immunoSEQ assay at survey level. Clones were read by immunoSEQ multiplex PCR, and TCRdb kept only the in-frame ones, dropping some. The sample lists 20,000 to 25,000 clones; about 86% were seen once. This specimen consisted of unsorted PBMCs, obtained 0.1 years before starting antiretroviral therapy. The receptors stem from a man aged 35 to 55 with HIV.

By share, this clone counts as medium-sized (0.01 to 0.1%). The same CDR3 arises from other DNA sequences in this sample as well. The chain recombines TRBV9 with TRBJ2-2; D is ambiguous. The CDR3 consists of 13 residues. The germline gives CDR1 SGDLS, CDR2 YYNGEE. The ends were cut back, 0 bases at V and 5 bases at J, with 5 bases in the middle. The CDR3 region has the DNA TGTGCCAGCAGCGTAGGGGGAACCGGGGAGCTGTTTTTT. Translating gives CASSVGGTGELFF. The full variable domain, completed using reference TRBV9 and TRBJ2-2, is DSGVTQTPKHLITATGQRVTLRCSPRSGDLSVYWYQQSLDQGLQFLIQYYNGEERAKGNILERFSAQQFPDLHSELNLSSLELGDSALYFCASSVGGTGELFFGEGSRLTVL.

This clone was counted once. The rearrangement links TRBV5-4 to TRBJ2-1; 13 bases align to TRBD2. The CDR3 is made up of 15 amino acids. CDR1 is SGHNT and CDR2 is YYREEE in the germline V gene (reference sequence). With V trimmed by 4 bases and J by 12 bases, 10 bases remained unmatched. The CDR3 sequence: CASSAGTSGARRQFF. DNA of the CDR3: TGTGCCAGCAGCGCCGGGACTAGCGGGGCAAGAAGGCAGTTCTTC.

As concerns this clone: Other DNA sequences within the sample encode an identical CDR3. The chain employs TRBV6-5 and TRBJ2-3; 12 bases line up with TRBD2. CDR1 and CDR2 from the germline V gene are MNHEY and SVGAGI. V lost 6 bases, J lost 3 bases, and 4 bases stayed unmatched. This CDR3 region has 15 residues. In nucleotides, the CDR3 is TGTGCCAGCAGATCCGGACTAGCGGGGACAGATACGCAGTATTTT. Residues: CASRSGLAGTDTQYF.

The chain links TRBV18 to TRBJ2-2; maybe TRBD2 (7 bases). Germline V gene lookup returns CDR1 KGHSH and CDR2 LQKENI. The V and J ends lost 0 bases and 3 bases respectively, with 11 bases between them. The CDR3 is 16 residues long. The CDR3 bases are TGTGCCAGCTCACCACCCGGGGGGCTGGACACCGGGGAGCTGTTTTTT. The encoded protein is CASSPPGGLDTGELFF. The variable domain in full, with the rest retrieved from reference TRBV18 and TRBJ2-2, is NAGVMQNPRHLVRRRGQEARLRCSPMKGHSHVYWYRQLPEEGLKFMVYLQKENIIDESGMPKERFSAEFPKEGPSILRIQQVVRGDSAAYFCASSPPGGLDTGELFFGEGSRLTVL.

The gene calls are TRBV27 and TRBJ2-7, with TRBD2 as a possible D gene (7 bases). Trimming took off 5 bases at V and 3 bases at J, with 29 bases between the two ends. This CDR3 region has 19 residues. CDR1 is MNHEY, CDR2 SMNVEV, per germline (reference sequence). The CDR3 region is CASSPIYGEGGADIYEQYF. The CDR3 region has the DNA TGTGCCAGCAGTCCCATATATGGGGAGGGGGGGGCCGATATCTACGAGCAGTACTTC.

The DNA for the CDR3 is TGTGCCAGCTCGAGACGGAACGCCTACGAGCAGTACTTC. Encoded protein: CASSRRNAYEQYF. The J gene is TRBJ2-7, the V gene TRBV27, with D unclear. V was cut by 8 bases and J by 2 bases, with 13 bases left in between. From germline, CDR1 is MNHEY and CDR2 SMNVEV (reference sequence). The CDR3 covers 13 residues.

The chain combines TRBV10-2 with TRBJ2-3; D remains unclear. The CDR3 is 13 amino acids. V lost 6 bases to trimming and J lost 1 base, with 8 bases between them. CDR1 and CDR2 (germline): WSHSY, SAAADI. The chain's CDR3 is CASSSLGTDTQYF. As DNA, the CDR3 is TGCGCCAGCAGCTCCCTCGGCACAGATACGCAGTATTTT.

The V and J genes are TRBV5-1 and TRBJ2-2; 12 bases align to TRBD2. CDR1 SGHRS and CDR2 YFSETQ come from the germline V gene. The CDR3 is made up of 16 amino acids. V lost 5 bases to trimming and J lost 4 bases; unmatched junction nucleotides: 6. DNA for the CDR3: TGCGCCAGCAGGCCTAGCGGGAGGGACATCACCGGGGAGCTGTTTTTT. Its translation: CASRPSGRDITGELFF.

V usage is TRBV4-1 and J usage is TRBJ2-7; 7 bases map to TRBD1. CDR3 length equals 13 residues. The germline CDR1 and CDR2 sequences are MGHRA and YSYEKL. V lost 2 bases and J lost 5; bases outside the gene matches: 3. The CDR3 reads CASSQITGDEQYF. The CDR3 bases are TGCGCCAGCAGCCAAATCACAGGGGACGAGCAGTACTTC.

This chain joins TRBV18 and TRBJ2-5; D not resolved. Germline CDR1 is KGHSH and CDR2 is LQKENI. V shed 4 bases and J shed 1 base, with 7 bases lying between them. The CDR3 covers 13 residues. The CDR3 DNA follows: TGTGCCAGCTCACTGGGAACCCAAGAGACCCAGTACTTC. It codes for CASSLGTQETQYF.

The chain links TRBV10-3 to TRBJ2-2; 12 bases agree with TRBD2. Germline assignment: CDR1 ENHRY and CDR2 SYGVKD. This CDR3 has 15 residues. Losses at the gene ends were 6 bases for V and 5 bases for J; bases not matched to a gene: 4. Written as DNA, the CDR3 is TGTGCCATCAGAAGCGGGACTAGCGGGACCGGGGAGCTGTTTTTT. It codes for CAIRSGTSGTGELFF.

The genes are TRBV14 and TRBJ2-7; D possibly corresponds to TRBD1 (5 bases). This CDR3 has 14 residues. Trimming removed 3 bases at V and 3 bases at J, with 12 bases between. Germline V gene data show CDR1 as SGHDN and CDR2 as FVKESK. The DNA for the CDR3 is TGTGCCAGCAGCCATCTGGGGCGATACTACGAGCAGTACTTC. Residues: CASSHLGRYYEQYF.

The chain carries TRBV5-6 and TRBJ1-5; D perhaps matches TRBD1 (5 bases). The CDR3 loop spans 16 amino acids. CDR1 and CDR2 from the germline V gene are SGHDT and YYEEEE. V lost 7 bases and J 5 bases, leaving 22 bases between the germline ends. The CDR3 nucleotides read TGTGCCAGCTCCTCCGGGGGGACCCAGGTCCATCAGCCCCAGCATTTT. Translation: CASSSGGTQVHQPQHF.

The CDR3, as DNA: TGTGCCAGCAGCCAATCGAAAGGGAACCCCTACGAGCAGTACTTC. This encodes CASSQSKGNPYEQYF. V and J are TRBV14 and TRBJ2-7, with D unclear. There are 15 residues in the CDR3. Germline CDR1 SGHDN, CDR2 FVKESK. V was pared by 2 bases and J by 2 bases, with 13 bases between.

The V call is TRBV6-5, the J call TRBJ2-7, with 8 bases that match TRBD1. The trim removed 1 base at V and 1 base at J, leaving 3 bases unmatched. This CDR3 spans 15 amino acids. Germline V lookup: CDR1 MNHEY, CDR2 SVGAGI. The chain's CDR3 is CASSYLGQVSYEQYF. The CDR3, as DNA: TGTGCCAGCAGTTACTTGGGACAGGTTTCCTACGAGCAGTACTTC.

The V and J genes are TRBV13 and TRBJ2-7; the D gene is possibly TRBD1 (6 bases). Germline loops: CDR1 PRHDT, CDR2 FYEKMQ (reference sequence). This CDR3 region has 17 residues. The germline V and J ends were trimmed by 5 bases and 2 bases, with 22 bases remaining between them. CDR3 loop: CASSPEAFRDTTYEQYF. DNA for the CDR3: TGTGCCAGCAGCCCAGAGGCCTTCCGGGACACCACCTACGAGCAGTACTTC.